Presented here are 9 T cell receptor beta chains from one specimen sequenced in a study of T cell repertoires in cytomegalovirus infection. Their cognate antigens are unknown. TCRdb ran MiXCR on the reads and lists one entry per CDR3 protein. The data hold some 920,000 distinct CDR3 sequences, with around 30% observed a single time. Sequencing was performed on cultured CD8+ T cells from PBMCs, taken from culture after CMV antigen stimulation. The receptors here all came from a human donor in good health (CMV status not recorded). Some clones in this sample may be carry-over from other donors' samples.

The CDR3 DNA follows: TGCAGCGTTGACCCGAGCGGGGGTTCCTACAATGAGCAGTTCTTC. Its protein is CSVDPSGGSYNEQFF. V gene TRBV29-1 combines with J gene TRBJ2-1; the match to TRBD2 covers 8 bases. Looked up from germline, CDR1 is SQVTM and CDR2 is ANQGSEA. Losses at the gene ends were 3 bases for V and 1 base for J; bases not matched to a gene: 5. The CDR3 contains 15 residues.

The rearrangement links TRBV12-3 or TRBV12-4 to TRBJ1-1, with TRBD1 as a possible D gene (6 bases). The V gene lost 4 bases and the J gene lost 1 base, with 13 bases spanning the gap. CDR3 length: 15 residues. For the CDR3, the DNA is TGTGCCAGCAGTTCGATGAGGGGGGGGAACACTGAAGCTTTCTTT. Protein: CASSSMRGGNTEAFF.

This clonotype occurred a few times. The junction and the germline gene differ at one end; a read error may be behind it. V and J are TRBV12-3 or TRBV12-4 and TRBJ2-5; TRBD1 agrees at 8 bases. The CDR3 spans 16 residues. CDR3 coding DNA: TGTGCCAGCAGGGGACAGGTGGAAACTACCCAAGAGACCCAGTGCTTC. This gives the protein CASRGQVETTQETQCF.

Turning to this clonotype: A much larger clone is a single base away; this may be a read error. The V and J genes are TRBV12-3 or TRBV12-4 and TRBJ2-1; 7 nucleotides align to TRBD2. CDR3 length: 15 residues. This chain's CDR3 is CTSSFGSGLGGEQFF. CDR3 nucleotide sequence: TGTACCAGCAGTTTTGGTAGCGGGCTGGGAGGTGAGCAGTTCTTC.

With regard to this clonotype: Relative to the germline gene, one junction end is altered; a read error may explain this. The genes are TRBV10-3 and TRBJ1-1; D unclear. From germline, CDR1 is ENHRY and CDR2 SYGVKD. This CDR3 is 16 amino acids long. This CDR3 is CALSESILISNTEAFF. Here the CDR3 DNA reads TGTGCCCTCAGTGAGTCTATCCTGATCTCGAACACTGAAGCTTTCTTT.

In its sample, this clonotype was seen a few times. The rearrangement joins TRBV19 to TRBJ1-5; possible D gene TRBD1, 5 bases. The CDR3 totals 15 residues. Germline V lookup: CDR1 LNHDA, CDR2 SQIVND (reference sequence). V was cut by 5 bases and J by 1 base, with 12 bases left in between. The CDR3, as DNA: TGTGCCAGTAGTCTTCACAACAGGAGCAATCAGCCCCAGCATTTT. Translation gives CASSLHNRSNQPQHF.

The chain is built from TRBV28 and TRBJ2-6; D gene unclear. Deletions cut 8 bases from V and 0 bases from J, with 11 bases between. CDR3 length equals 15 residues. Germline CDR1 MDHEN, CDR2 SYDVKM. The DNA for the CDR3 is TGTGCCAGCCGCCGGTCCGTCTCTGGGGCCAACGTCCTGACTTTC. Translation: CASRRSVSGANVLTF.

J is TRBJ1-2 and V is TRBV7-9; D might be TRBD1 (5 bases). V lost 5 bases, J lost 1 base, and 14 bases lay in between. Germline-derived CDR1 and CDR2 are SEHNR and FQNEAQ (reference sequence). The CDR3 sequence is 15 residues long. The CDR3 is CASSIRGADNYGYTF. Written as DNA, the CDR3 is TGTGCCAGCAGCATCCGGGGCGCGGATAACTATGGCTACACCTTC.

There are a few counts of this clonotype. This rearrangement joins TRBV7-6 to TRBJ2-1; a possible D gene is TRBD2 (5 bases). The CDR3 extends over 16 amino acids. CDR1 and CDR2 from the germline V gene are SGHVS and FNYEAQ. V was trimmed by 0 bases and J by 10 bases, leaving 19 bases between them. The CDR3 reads CASSLAGGLSVMEQFF. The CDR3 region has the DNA TGTGCCAGCAGCTTAGCCGGAGGACTCTCGGTCATGGAGCAGTTCTTC.